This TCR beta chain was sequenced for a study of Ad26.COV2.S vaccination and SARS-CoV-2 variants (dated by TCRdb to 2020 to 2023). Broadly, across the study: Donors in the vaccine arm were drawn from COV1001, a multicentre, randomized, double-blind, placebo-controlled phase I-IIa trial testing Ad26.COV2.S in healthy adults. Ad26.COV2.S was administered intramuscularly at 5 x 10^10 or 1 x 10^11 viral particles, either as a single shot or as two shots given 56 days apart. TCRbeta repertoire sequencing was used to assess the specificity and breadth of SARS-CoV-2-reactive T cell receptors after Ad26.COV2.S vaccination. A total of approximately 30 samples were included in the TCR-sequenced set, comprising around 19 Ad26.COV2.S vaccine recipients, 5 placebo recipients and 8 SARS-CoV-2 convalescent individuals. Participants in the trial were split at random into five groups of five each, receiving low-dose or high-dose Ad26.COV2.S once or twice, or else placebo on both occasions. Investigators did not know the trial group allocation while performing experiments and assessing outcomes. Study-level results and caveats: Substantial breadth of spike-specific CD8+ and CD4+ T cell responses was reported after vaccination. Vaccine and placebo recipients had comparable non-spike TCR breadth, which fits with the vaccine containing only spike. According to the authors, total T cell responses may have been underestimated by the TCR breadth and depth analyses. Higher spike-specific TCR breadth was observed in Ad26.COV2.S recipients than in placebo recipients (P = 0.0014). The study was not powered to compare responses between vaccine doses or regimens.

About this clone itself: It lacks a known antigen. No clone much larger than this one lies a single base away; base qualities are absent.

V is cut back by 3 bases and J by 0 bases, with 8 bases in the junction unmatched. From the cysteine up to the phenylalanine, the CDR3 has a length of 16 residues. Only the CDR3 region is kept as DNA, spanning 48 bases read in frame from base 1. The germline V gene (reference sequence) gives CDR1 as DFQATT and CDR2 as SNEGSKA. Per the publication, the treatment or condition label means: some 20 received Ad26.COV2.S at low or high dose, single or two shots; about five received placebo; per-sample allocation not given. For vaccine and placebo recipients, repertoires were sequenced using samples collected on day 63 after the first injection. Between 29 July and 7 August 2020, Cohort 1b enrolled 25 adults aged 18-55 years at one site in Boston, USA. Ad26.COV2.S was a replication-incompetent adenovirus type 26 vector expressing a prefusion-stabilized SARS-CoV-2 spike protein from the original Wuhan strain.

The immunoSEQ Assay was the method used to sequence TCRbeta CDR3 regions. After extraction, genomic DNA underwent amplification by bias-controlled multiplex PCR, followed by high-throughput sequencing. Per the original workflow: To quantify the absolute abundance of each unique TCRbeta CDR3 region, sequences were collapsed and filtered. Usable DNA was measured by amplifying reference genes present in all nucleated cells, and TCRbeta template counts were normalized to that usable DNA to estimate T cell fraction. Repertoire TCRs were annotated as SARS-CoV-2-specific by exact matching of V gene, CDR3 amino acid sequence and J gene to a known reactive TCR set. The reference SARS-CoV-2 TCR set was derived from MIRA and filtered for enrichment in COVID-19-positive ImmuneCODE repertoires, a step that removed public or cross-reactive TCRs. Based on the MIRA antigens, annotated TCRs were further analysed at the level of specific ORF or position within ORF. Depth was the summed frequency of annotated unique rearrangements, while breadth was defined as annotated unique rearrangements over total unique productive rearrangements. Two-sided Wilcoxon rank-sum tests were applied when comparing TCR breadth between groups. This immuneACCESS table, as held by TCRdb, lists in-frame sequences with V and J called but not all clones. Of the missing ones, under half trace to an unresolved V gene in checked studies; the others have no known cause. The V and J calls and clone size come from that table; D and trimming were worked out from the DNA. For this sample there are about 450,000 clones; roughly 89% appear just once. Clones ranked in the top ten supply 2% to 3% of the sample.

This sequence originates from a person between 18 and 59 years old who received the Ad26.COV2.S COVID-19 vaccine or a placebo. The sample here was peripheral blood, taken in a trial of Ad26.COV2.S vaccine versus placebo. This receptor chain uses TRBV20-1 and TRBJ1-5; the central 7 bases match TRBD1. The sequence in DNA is TGCAGTGCTAGTGGGGGAGGGGGCTATAGCAATCAGCCCCAGCATTTT. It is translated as CSASGGGGYSNQPQHF.